A single sample gave rise to the 24 T cell receptor beta chains below, sequenced in a study of T cells of healthy individuals. TCRdb passed the 5' RACE reads through MiXCR, listing each CDR3 protein once. Among approximately 58,000 distinct CDR3 sequences listed, about 14% were seen once. These receptors originate from a human donor in good health.

This clonotype was counted many times. A junction boundary mismatches the germline segment, possibly from a read error. This chain connects TRBV20-1 to TRBJ2-1; TRBD1 might be the D (6 bases). The length of the CDR3 is 13 residues. Germline values: CDR1 DFQATT, CDR2 SNEGSKA (reference sequence). The CDR3 sequence is CSARGQIYNEQFF. The CDR3 DNA reads as TGCAGTGCGAGAGGACAGATCTACAATGAGCAGTTCTTC.

The rearrangement joins TRBV7-3 to TRBJ1-6; no definite D call. Germline CDR1 SGHTA, CDR2 FQGTGA. This CDR3 is 13 amino acids long. V shed 7 bases and J shed 8 bases, with 12 bases lying between them. The CDR3 DNA is TGTGCCAGCAAACGGGGAGGGCATTCACCCCTCCACTTT. Translated, it gives CASKRGGHSPLHF.

This clonotype was observed a handful of times. V gene TRBV19 combines with J gene TRBJ1-1; a weak D match, TRBD1 (5 bases). The germline V gene encodes CDR1 LNHDA and CDR2 SQIVND (reference sequence). The CDR3 length is 15 residues. The V end was cut by 0 bases, the J end by 1 base, with 9 bases between. In DNA form, the CDR3 reads TGTGCCAGTAGTATAGAGGTAAGGGGGAACACTGAAGCTTTCTTT. It codes for CASSIEVRGNTEAFF.

The chain recombines TRBV29-1 with TRBJ2-5; D is unclear. V was cut by 7 bases and J by 4 bases, with 4 bases left in between. From germline, CDR1 is SQVTM and CDR2 ANQGSEA. The CDR3 sequence is 9 residues long. This chain's CDR3 is CSAGETQYF. The CDR3 nucleotides read TGCAGCGCGGGAGAGACCCAGTACTTC.

This clonotype was seen repeatedly, ten times or more. The CDR3 DNA is TGTGCCCTGGTGGGGCCCCCCGGGGAGCTGTTTTTT. It yields the protein CALVGPPGELFF. The chain carries TRBV12-3 or TRBV12-4 and TRBJ2-2; a weak D match, TRBD1 (5 bases). There are 12 residues in the CDR3. The germline V and J ends were trimmed by 11 bases and 6 bases, with 13 bases remaining between them.

This clonotype was counted many times. The chain uses TRBV4-2 and TRBJ2-7; a weak D match, TRBD1 (7 bases). Germline V CDR1 and CDR2: LGHNA, YNFKEQ. The CDR3 has 14 amino acids. The germline V and J ends were trimmed by 4 bases and 5 bases, with 15 bases remaining between them. Here the CDR3 DNA reads TGTGCCAGCAGCCTAGGGGGGACAGACCACGAGCAGTACTTC. Its protein is CASSLGGTDHEQYF.

This clonotype showed up just a few times. The CDR3 region has the DNA TGTGCCAGTAAGACAGTTTATAGCAATCAGCCCCAGCATTTT. Its protein is CASKTVYSNQPQHF. The V call is TRBV19, the J call TRBJ1-5, with a tentative D call TRBD1 (5 bases). The ends were cut back, 7 bases at V and 0 bases at J, with 10 bases in the middle. The CDR3 consists of 14 residues. CDR1 is LNHDA and CDR2 is SQIVND in the germline V gene (reference sequence). The full variable domain, in which reference TRBV19 and TRBJ1-5 provide the parts outside the CDR3, is DGGITQSPKYLFRKEGQNVTLSCEQNLNHDAMYWYRQDPGQGLRLIYYSQIVNDFQKGDIAEGYSVSREKKESFPLTVTSAQKNPTAFYLCASKTVYSNQPQHFGDGTRLSIL.

This clonotype was seen repeatedly, ten times or more. This chain connects TRBV6-2 or TRBV6-3 to TRBJ2-7, with D possibly being TRBD1 (6 bases). From germline, CDR1 is MNHEY and CDR2 SVGEGT. V was trimmed by 5 bases and J by 4 bases, leaving 15 bases between them. The CDR3 is made up of 14 amino acids. CDR3 bases: TGTGCCAGCAGTCGTACTTCAGGGGTTTACGAGCAGTACTTC. This encodes CASSRTSGVYEQYF.

The CDR3 region is CSVGQGSSGANVLTF. The CDR3 bases are TGCAGCGTCGGACAGGGTAGCTCTGGGGCCAACGTCCTGACTTTC. The chain links TRBV29-1 to TRBJ2-6; 8 positions agree with TRBD1. V gave up 6 bases and J gave up 0 bases; unmatched junction bases: 4. Germline V lookup: CDR1 SQVTM, CDR2 ANQGSEA. The CDR3 has 15 amino acids.

In this sample, this clonotype turned up a few times. The chain combines TRBV12-5 with TRBJ1-5; D gene ambiguous. CDR1 LGHNT and CDR2 FRNRAP come from the germline V gene. The CDR3 extends over 12 amino acids. V lost 1 base to trimming and J lost 7 bases, with 5 bases between them. CDR3 in DNA: TGTGCTAGTGGTTTGGATGACCAGCCCCAGCATTTT. Amino acids: CASGLDDQPQHF.

The chain combines TRBV12-5 with TRBJ1-2; 8 nucleotides agree with TRBD1. The V gene end was trimmed by 6 bases and the J gene end by 6 bases; junction bases not matched to a gene: 6. Germline assignment: CDR1 LGHNT and CDR2 FRNRAP. This CDR3 is 13 amino acids long. The CDR3 sequence is CASGIDRGHGYTF. The DNA of the CDR3 is TGTGCTAGTGGGATTGACAGGGGTCATGGCTACACCTTC.

Regarding this clonotype: A much bigger clone sits one base away, suggesting this may be a read error. V and J are TRBV5-1 and TRBJ2-7, with TRBD1 identical over 9 bases. The CDR3 covers 16 residues. Per germline, CDR1 SGHRS and CDR2 YFSETQ. The CDR3 loop is CASSLTGTGSSYERYF. CDR3 sequence (DNA): TGCGCCAGCAGCTTAACCGGGACAGGGTCCTCCTACGAGCGGTACTTC.

This clonotype occurred many times. The chain combines TRBV5-1 with TRBJ2-5; TRBD2 is a possible D gene (6 bases). The CDR3 has 15 amino acids. Trimming shortened V by 4 bases and J by 1 base, and 14 bases separated the two germline ends. From germline, CDR1 is SGHRS and CDR2 YFSETQ. The CDR3 region has the DNA TGCGCCAGCAGCCAGGGAGGCAGTTTCCAAGAGACCCAGTACTTC. It codes for CASSQGGSFQETQYF.

The chain carries TRBV7-8 and TRBJ1-5; a weak D match, TRBD1 (6 bases). Germline V gives CDR1 SGHVS, CDR2 FQNEAQ. CDR3 length equals 13 residues. The ends were cut back, 6 bases at V and 3 bases at J, with 9 bases in the middle. The CDR3, as DNA: TGTGCCAGCAGACAGGGAGTCAATCAGCCCCAGCATTTT. Translated, it gives CASRQGVNQPQHF. Complete variable domain (other parts from reference TRBV7-8 and TRBJ1-5): GAGVSQSPRYKVAKRGQDVALRCDPISGHVSLFWYQQALGQGPEFLTYFQNEAQLDKSGLPSDRFFAERPEGSVSTLKIQRTQQEDSAVYLCASRQGVNQPQHFGDGTRLSIL.

This clonotype came up many times. The rearrangement links TRBV7-3 to TRBJ2-5, with a possible D match to TRBD2 (7 bases). The CDR3 sequence is 15 residues long. The V and J ends lost 0 bases and 4 bases respectively, with 12 bases between them. Germline V CDR1 and CDR2: SGHTA, FQGTGA. CDR3 nucleotides: TGTGCCAGCAGCTTAACCGGGGGGCCTACAGAGACCCAGTACTTC. This sequence encodes CASSLTGGPTETQYF. The full variable domain, its missing parts supplied by reference TRBV7-3 and TRBJ2-5, is GAGVSQTPSNKVTEKGKYVELRCDPISGHTALYWYRQSLGQGPEFLIYFQGTGAADDSGLPNDRFFAVRPEGSVSTLKIQRTERGDSAVYLCASSLTGGPTETQYFGPGTRLLVL.

This clonotype has ten or more counts. The rearrangement uses TRBV6-6 and TRBJ1-1; 8 bases line up with TRBD1. The germline V gene has CDR1 MNHNY and CDR2 SVGAGI (reference sequence). The CDR3 is made up of 16 amino acids. The ends lost 0 bases at V and 4 bases at J; junction bases unmatched: 7. CDR3 coding DNA: TGTGCCAGCAGTTACTCCGGGGCAGGGGGCGGCACTGAAGCTTTCTTT. Translating gives CASSYSGAGGGTEAFF.

This clonotype was seen more than once but under ten times. The rearrangement links TRBV3-1 to TRBJ2-7; D ambiguous. CDR1 is LGHDT and CDR2 is YNNKEL in the germline V gene (reference sequence). Deletions cut 3 bases from V and 3 bases from J, with 6 bases between. This CDR3 comprises 12 residues. CDR3 DNA sequence: TGTGCCAGCAGCCAGGGTCTCTACGAGCAGTACTTC. Its protein product is CASSQGLYEQYF.

The genes are TRBV9 and TRBJ1-3; 7 bases are shared with TRBD1. In germline, CDR1 is SGDLS, CDR2 YYNGEE. CDR3 length: 19 residues. The ends lost 4 bases at V and 3 bases at J; junction bases unmatched: 19. The CDR3 loop reads CASSPSIPAQGLFGNTIYF. For the CDR3, the DNA is TGTGCCAGCAGCCCCTCGATTCCCGCACAGGGGCTTTTTGGAAACACCATATATTTT.

This clonotype was recorded many times. In DNA form, the CDR3 reads TGTGCCAGCAGCCCCCACCCCGGGACAGATAATTCACCCCTCCACTTT. This sequence encodes CASSPHPGTDNSPLHF. This rearrangement joins TRBV3-1 to TRBJ1-6, with 7 bases lining up with TRBD1. The germline gives CDR1 LGHDT, CDR2 YNNKEL (reference sequence). J gave up 5 bases and V 4 bases, and 8 bases lay outside the gene matches. The CDR3 extends over 16 amino acids.

This clonotype was seen a handful of times. The chain couples TRBV3-1 to TRBJ2-5; D is uncertain. Germline CDR1 reads LGHDT; CDR2 reads YNNKEL (reference sequence). V gave up 4 bases and J gave up 5 bases, with 8 bases separating them. The CDR3 consists of 12 residues. CDR3 residues: CASSPTVETQYF. The CDR3 bases are TGTGCCAGCAGCCCGACGGTGGAGACCCAGTACTTC.

This clonotype was seen ten or more times. CDR3 in amino acids: CASSVPGQALFHEQFF. The CDR3 DNA is TGTGCCAGCAGTGTCCCGGGACAGGCCCTTTTCCATGAGCAGTTCTTC. The gene calls are TRBV6-1 and TRBJ2-1; 8 nucleotides agree with TRBD1. The junction had 13 bases not matched to a gene; V was cut back by 4 bases and J by 8 bases. Germline CDR1 reads MNHNS; CDR2 reads SASEGT. CDR3 length: 16 amino acids.

The table lists this clonotype with a count of one. The chain joins TRBV7-8 to TRBJ2-7, with 9 bases that match TRBD1. The CDR3 runs 14 residues. The V gene's germline CDR1 is SGHVS and CDR2 FQNEAQ. The trim removed 3 bases at V and 5 bases at J, leaving 5 bases unmatched. The CDR3 coding sequence is TGTGCCAGCAGCTTGGGACAGGGTGTCAACGAGCAGTACTTC. The encoded protein is CASSLGQGVNEQYF.

This clonotype was observed at least ten times. The chain carries TRBV5-4 and TRBJ2-5; 9 bases fit TRBD2. V lost 3 bases, J lost 2 bases, and 8 bases stayed unmatched. The CDR3 is made up of 16 amino acids. Per germline, CDR1 SGHNT and CDR2 YYREEE (reference sequence). The CDR3 nucleotides are TGTGCCAGCAGCTCAGTAGCGGGAGCGACTCAAGAGACCCAGTACTTC. Translating it yields CASSSVAGATQETQYF.

This clonotype has more than one count but fewer than ten. The chain carries TRBV20-1 and TRBJ2-7, with TRBD2 matching over 7 bases. The germline V gene has CDR1 DFQATT and CDR2 SNEGSKA (reference sequence). The CDR3 totals 13 residues. J lost 1 base, V lost 7 bases, and 7 bases had no gene match. The CDR3, as DNA: TGCAGTGTGAGCGGGACCTATTCCTACGAGCAGTACTTC. Translated, it gives CSVSGTYSYEQYF.